This TCR beta chain was retrieved from a study of brain T cells in children with intractable seizures. Germline CDR1 reads SEHNR; CDR2 reads FQNEAQ (reference sequence). The CDR3 contains 14 residues. The V gene lost 8 bases and the J gene lost 4 bases, with 14 bases spanning the gap. The data were produced by immunoSEQ multiplex PCR, yet TCRdb's version contains in-frame clones alone and is incomplete. This repertoire shows about 76,000 clones, under 95% found once; its top ten account for over 1.5%. Sequencing was limited to surgery cases with top T cell transcript signatures in brain tissue. The rearrangement uses TRBV7-9 and TRBJ1-4, with D perhaps matching TRBD1 (6 bases). The starting material was peripheral blood, obtained at surgery. This receptor was identified in a boy under two years old with tuberous sclerosis and intractable seizures. The CDR3 loop is CASRSGGLNEKLFF. The CDR3 DNA follows: TGTGCCAGCCGCAGTGGGGGGCTTAATGAAAAACTGTTTTTT.